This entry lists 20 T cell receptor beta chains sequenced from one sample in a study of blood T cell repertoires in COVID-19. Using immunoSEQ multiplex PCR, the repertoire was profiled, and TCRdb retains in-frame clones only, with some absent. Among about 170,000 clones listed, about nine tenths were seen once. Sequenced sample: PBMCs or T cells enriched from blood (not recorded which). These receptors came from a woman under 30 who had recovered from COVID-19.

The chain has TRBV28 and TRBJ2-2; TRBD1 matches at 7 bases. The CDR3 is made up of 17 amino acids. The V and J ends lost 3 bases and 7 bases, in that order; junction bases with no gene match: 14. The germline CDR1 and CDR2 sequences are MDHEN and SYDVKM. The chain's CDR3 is CASSFLTATGWGGELFF. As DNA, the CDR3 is TGTGCCAGCAGTTTTCTCACCGCGACAGGGTGGGGCGGGGAGCTGTTTTTT.

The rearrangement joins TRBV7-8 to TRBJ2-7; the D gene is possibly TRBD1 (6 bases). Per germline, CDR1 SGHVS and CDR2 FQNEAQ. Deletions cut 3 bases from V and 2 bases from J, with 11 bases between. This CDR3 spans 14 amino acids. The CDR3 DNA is TGTGCCAGCAGCTTCGCCGGGACACCCTACGAGCAGTACTTC. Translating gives CASSFAGTPYEQYF.

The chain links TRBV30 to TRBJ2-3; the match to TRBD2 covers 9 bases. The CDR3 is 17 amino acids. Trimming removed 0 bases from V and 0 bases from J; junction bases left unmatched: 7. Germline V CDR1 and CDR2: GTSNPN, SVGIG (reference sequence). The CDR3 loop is CAWSVQPSGISTDTQYF. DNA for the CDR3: TGTGCCTGGAGTGTACAACCTAGCGGGATTAGCACAGATACGCAGTATTTT.

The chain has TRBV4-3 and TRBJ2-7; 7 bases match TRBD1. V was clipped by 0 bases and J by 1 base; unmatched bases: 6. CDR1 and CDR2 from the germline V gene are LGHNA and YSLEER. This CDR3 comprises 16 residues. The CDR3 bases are TGCGCCAGCAGCCAAGATCTAGGGGACAGTTCCTACGAGCAGTACTTC. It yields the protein CASSQDLGDSSYEQYF.

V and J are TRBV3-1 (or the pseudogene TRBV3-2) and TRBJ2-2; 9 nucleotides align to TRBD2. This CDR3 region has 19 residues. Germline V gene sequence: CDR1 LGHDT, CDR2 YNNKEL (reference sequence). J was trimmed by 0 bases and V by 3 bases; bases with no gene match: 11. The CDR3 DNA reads TGTGCCAGCAGCCAGGAAGCGGGGGGAATTTTCGCGAACACCGGGGAGCTGTTTTTT. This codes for CASSQEAGGIFANTGELFF.

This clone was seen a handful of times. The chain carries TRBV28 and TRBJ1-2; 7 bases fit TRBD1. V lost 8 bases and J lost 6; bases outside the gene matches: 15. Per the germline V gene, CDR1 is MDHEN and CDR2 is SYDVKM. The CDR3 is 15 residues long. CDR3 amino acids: CASFLQGPPSNGYTF. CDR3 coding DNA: TGTGCCAGCTTTTTACAGGGGCCGCCTTCGAATGGCTACACCTTC.

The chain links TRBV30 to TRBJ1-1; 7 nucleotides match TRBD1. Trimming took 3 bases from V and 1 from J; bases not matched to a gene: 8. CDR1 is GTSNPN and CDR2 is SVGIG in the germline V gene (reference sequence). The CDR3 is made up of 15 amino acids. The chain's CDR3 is CAWSVPGTENTEAFF. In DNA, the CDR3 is TGTGCCTGGAGCGTCCCCGGGACAGAGAACACTGAAGCTTTCTTT.

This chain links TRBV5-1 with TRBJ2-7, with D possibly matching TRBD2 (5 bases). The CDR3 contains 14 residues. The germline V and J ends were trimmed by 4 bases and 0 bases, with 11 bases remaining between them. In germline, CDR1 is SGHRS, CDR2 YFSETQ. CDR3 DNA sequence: TGCGCCAGCAGCGGGAGCGGCTACTCCTACGAGCAGTACTTC. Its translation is CASSGSGYSYEQYF. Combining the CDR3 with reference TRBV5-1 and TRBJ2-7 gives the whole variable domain KAGVTQTPRYLIKTRGQQVTLSCSPISGHRSVSWYQQTPGQGLQFLFEYFSETQRNKGNFPGRFSGRQFSNSRSEMNVSTLELGDSALYLCASSGSGYSYEQYFGPGTRLTVT.

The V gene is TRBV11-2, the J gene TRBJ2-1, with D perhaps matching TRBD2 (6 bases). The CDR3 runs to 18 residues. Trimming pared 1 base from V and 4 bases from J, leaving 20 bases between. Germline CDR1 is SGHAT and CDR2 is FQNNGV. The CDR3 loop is CASSLVRHGGKVYNEQFF. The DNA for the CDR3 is TGTGCCAGCAGCTTAGTACGACACGGAGGGAAGGTTTACAATGAGCAGTTCTTC. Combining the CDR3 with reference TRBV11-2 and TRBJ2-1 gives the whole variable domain EAGVAQSPRYKIIEKRQSVAFWCNPISGHATLYWYQQILGQGPKLLIQFQNNGVVDDSQLPKDRFSAERLKGVDSTLKIQPAKLEDSAVYLCASSLVRHGGKVYNEQFFGPGTRLTVL.

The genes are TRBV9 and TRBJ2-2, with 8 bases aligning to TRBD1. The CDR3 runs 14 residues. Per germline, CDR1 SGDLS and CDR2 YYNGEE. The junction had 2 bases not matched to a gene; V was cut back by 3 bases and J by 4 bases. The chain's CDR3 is CASSDRGTTGELFF. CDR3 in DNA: TGTGCCAGCAGCGACAGGGGGACCACCGGGGAGCTGTTTTTT.

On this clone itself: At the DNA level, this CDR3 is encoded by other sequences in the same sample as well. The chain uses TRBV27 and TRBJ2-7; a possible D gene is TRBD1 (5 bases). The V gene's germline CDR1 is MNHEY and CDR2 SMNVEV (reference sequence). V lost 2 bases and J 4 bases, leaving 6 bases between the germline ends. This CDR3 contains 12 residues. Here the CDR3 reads CASSLRGYEQYF. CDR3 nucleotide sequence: TGTGCCAGCAGTTTAAGGGGTTACGAGCAGTACTTC.

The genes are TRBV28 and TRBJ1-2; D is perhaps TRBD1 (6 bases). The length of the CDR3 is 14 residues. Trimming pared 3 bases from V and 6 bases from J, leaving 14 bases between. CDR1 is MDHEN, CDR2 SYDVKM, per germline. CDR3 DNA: TGTGCCAGCAGTTTGGGCAGGGGTGGCGATGGCTACACCTTC. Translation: CASSLGRGGDGYTF.

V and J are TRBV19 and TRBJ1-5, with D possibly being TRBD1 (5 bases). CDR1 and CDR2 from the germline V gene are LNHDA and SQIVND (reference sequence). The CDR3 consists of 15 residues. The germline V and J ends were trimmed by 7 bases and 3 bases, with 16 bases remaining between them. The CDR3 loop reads CASKLGGGVNQPQHF. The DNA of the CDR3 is TGTGCCAGTAAACTCGGGGGAGGGGTCAATCAGCCCCAGCATTTT. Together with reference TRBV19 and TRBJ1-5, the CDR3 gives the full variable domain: DGGITQSPKYLFRKEGQNVTLSCEQNLNHDAMYWYRQDPGQGLRLIYYSQIVNDFQKGDIAEGYSVSREKKESFPLTVTSAQKNPTAFYLCASKLGGGVNQPQHFGDGTRLSIL.

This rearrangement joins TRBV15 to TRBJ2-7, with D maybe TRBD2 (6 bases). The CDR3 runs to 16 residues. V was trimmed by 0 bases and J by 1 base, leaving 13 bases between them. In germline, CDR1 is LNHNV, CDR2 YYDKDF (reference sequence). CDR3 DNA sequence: TGTGCCACCAGCAGAGATGGCCCGGGAGAATCCTACGAGCAGTACTTC. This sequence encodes CATSRDGPGESYEQYF.

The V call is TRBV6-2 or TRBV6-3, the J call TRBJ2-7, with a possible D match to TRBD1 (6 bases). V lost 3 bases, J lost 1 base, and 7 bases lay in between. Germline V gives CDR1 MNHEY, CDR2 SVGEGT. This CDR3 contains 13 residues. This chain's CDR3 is CASSYQGSYEQYF. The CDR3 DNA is TGTGCCAGCAGTTATCAGGGGTCCTACGAGCAGTACTTC.

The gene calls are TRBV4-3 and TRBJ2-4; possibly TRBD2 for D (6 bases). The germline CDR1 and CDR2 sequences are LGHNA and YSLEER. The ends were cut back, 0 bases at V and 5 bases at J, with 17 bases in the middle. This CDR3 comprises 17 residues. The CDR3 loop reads CASSQEFSGWVENIQYF. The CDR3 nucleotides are TGCGCCAGCAGCCAAGAATTTAGCGGTTGGGTTGAAAACATTCAGTACTTC.

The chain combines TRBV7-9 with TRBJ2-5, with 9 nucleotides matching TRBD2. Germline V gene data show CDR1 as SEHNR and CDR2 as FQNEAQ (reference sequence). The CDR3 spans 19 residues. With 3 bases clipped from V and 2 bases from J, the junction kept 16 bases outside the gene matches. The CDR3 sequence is CASSFYGTAGTSKQETQYF. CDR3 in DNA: TGTGCCAGCAGCTTTTATGGGACAGCCGGGACTAGCAAGCAAGAGACCCAGTACTTC.

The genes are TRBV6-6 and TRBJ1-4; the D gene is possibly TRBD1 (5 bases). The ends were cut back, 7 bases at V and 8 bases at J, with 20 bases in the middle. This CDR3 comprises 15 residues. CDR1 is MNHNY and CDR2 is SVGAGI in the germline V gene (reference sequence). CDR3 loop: CASTDRGGAAEKLFF. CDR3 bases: TGTGCCAGCACGGACCGCGGTGGGGCAGCCGAAAAACTGTTTTTT.

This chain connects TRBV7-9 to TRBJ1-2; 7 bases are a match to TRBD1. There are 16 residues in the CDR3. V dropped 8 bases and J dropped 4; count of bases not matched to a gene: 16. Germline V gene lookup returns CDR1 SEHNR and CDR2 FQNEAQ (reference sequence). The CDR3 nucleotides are TGTGCCAGCCGCAACCCCGGGACAGATGAGATCTATGGCTACACCTTC. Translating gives CASRNPGTDEIYGYTF.

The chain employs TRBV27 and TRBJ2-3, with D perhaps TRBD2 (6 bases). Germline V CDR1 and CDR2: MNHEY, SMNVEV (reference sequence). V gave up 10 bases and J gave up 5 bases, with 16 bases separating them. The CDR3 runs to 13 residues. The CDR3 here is CATRREFEDTQYF. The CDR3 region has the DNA TGTGCCACCCGCCGGGAGTTTGAAGATACGCAGTATTTT.